Listed here are 24 T cell receptor beta chains from one sample, sequenced in a study of T cell responses to AZD1222 COVID-19 vaccine. TCRdb's copy holds only in-frame clones and misses some; the assay was immunoSEQ multiplex PCR. This table has some 130,000 clones, roughly 89% appearing once. Source: peripheral blood, taken on day 0 of AZD1222 vaccination. The source is an adult in good health.

V and J are TRBV4-3 and TRBJ2-7; tentatively, D is TRBD1 (6 bases). V lost 4 bases, J lost 0 bases, and 10 bases lay in between. The CDR3 is 14 amino acids. CDR1 and CDR2 (germline): LGHNA, YSLEER. CDR3 nucleotide sequence: TGCGCCAGCAGCCTGACAGGAGCCTCCTACGAGCAGTACTTC. Protein sequence: CASSLTGASYEQYF.

The genes are TRBV7-3 and TRBJ2-5; weak D call: TRBD1 (5 bases). V dropped 4 bases and J dropped 5 bases, with 14 bases sitting between them. The CDR3 sequence is 14 residues long. The germline CDR1 and CDR2 sequences are SGHTA and FQGTGA. The CDR3 DNA reads as TGTGCCAGCAGCTGGGGATCAGGGCCGGAGACCCAGTACTTC. It translates to CASSWGSGPETQYF.

The chain couples TRBV7-2 to TRBJ2-2; 7 positions match TRBD2. The CDR3 consists of 15 residues. The junction had 3 bases not matched to a gene; V was cut back by 1 base and J by 4 bases. Germline values: CDR1 SGHTA, CDR2 FQGNSA. The CDR3 DNA reads TGTGCCAGCAGCTTAGTCCCGGGGGGCACCGGGGAGCTGTTTTTT. Its translation is CASSLVPGGTGELFF.

The sample holds one count of this clone. The chain recombines TRBV25-1 with TRBJ1-4; no clear D gene. CDR1 MGHDK and CDR2 SYGVNS come from the germline V gene. The CDR3 is made up of 14 amino acids. Trimming took off 3 bases at V and 6 bases at J, with 11 bases between the two ends. The DNA of the CDR3 is TGTGCCAGCAGTGATACAGTTTTCCATGAAAAACTGTTTTTT. This sequence encodes CASSDTVFHEKLFF. The whole variable domain, filled in from reference TRBV25-1 and TRBJ1-4, reads EADIYQTPRYLVIGTGKKITLECSQTMGHDKMYWYQQDPGMELHLIHYSYGVNSTEKGDLSSESTVSRIRTEHFPLTLESARPSHTSQYLCASSDTVFHEKLFFGSGTQLSVL.

The chain has TRBV4-2 and TRBJ1-2; maybe TRBD1 (6 bases). Germline V lookup: CDR1 LGHNA, CDR2 YNFKEQ. With 4 bases removed from V and 4 bases from J, the gap between germline ends came to 16 bases. CDR3 length: 15 amino acids. The CDR3 sequence: CASSPETGGGYGYTF. The DNA of the CDR3 is TGTGCCAGCAGCCCGGAGACAGGAGGAGGCTATGGCTACACCTTC.

The chain is built from TRBV11-2 and TRBJ1-4, with D maybe TRBD1 (5 bases). From germline, CDR1 is SGHAT and CDR2 FQNNGV. The CDR3 extends over 17 amino acids. The V end was cut by 5 bases, the J end by 4 bases, with 20 bases between. The CDR3 region is CASSHIRGAALNEKLFF. CDR3 sequence (DNA): TGTGCCAGCAGCCACATTCGAGGGGCAGCCCTTAATGAAAAACTGTTTTTT.

The chain couples TRBV9 to TRBJ2-1; 8 bases map to TRBD2. CDR3 size: 17 residues. V lost 0 bases, J lost 7 bases, and 12 bases stayed unmatched. CDR1 and CDR2 from the germline V gene are SGDLS and YYNGEE. This chain's CDR3 is CASSVVALADKGNEQFF. DNA of the CDR3: TGTGCCAGCAGCGTAGTTGCACTAGCGGATAAAGGGAATGAGCAGTTCTTC.

The rearrangement uses TRBV6-2 or TRBV6-3 and TRBJ1-2; D gene uncertain. The CDR3 loop spans 16 amino acids. Germline V gives CDR1 MNHEY, CDR2 SVGEGT. With 4 bases removed from V and 6 bases from J, the gap between germline ends came to 21 bases. The CDR3 sequence is CASSSLSGGMINGYTF. The CDR3 coding sequence is TGTGCCAGCAGTTCCCTGAGCGGAGGGATGATCAATGGCTACACCTTC.

The chain uses TRBV6-2 or TRBV6-3 and TRBJ1-2; D is ambiguous. V shed 3 bases and J shed 6 bases, with 14 bases lying between them. Germline-derived CDR1 and CDR2 are MNHEY and SVGEGT. This CDR3 comprises 14 residues. The chain's CDR3 is CASSYTLEGDGYTF. In DNA, the CDR3 is TGTGCCAGCAGTTATACACTCGAGGGCGATGGCTACACCTTC.

This chain connects TRBV12-5 to TRBJ2-7; D is uncertain. The CDR3 contains 12 residues. Germline assignment: CDR1 LGHNT and CDR2 FRNRAP. The V end was cut by 6 bases, the J end by 2 bases, with 8 bases between. CDR3 in amino acids: CASGPTTYEQYF. CDR3 nucleotides: TGTGCTAGTGGCCCCACGACCTACGAGCAGTACTTC.

The chain links TRBV28 to TRBJ1-2; D is possibly TRBD1 (6 bases). Trimming shortened V by 5 bases and J by 1 base, and 17 bases separated the two germline ends. The CDR3 spans 16 residues. CDR1 and CDR2 from the germline V gene are MDHEN and SYDVKM. The CDR3 DNA follows: TGTGCCAGCAGTCCCCGGGTAGGGGGATATAACTATGGCTACACCTTC. Its protein is CASSPRVGGYNYGYTF.

CDR3: CAWTGSLYGYTF. The CDR3 region has the DNA TGTGCCTGGACAGGTTCCCTCTATGGCTACACCTTC. The chain employs TRBV30 and TRBJ1-2, with unresolved D. The ends were cut back, 4 bases at V and 4 bases at J, with 10 bases in the middle. The CDR3 runs to 12 residues. Germline loops: CDR1 GTSNPN, CDR2 SVGIG (reference sequence).

The chain has TRBV10-1 and TRBJ2-2, with no clear D. Between the trimmed V and J ends, which lost 7 bases and 0 bases, there was a span of 12 bases. Germline V gene sequence: CDR1 WNHNN, CDR2 SYGVQD (reference sequence). The CDR3 is made up of 15 amino acids. This chain's CDR3 is CASTTRNANTGELFF. CDR3 bases: TGCGCCAGCACTACCCGGAACGCGAACACCGGGGAGCTGTTTTTT.

The chain employs TRBV20-1 and TRBJ1-1, with D perhaps matching TRBD1 (5 bases). The V end was cut by 5 bases, the J end by 5 bases, with 9 bases between. Germline loops: CDR1 DFQATT, CDR2 SNEGSKA (reference sequence). This CDR3 is 11 amino acids long. As DNA, the CDR3 is TGCAGTGCTCCTAGGGGTACTGAAGCTTTCTTT. Amino acid sequence: CSAPRGTEAFF.

J is TRBJ1-2 and V is TRBV6-2 or TRBV6-3; weak D call: TRBD1 (5 bases). The ends were cut back, 4 bases at V and 6 bases at J, with 12 bases in the middle. CDR1 is MNHEY and CDR2 is SVGEGT in the germline V gene. This CDR3 is 13 amino acids long. DNA of the CDR3: TGTGCCAGCAGTTCGTGGGGACGAGATGGCTACACCTTC. This codes for CASSSWGRDGYTF.

The chain carries TRBV27 and TRBJ2-3; D might be TRBD2 (5 bases). The CDR3 loop spans 15 amino acids. V lost 2 bases to trimming and J lost 1 base, with 10 bases between them. CDR1 is MNHEY and CDR2 is SMNVEV in the germline V gene (reference sequence). The CDR3 protein is CASSLIGVRTDTQYF. DNA for the CDR3: TGTGCCAGCAGTTTAATCGGGGTTCGCACAGATACGCAGTATTTT.

This CDR3 reads CASSLSPQHEQYF. CDR3 coding DNA: TGTGCCAGCAGCCTATCACCACAGCATGAGCAGTACTTC. V and J are TRBV5-6 and TRBJ2-7; no definite D call. In germline, CDR1 is SGHDT, CDR2 YYEEEE. Trimming cost V 4 bases and J 7 bases, with 15 bases left between them. The CDR3 consists of 13 residues. Full variable domain (remainder filled in from reference TRBV5-6 and TRBJ2-7): DAGVTQSPTHLIKTRGQQVTLRCSPKSGHDTVSWYQQALGQGPQFIFQYYEEEERQRGNFPDRFSGHQFPNYSSELNVNALLLGDSALYLCASSLSPQHEQYFGPGTRLTVT.

The gene calls are TRBV12-5 and TRBJ1-5; TRBD1 agrees at 8 bases. CDR3 size: 18 residues. Germline CDR1 reads LGHNT; CDR2 reads FRNRAP. The J segment lost 2 bases and the V segment lost 0 bases, leaving 9 bases of the junction unmatched. CDR3 in DNA: TGTGCTAGTGGTTTGGTAAGTCGGACAGGGAGGGGCAATCAGCCCCAGCATTTT. Protein product: CASGLVSRTGRGNQPQHF.

The count of this clone is one. The genes are TRBV6-2 or TRBV6-3 and TRBJ2-2; D not certain. The CDR3 is made up of 14 amino acids. Germline V lookup: CDR1 MNHEY, CDR2 SVGEGT. The ends were cut back, 6 bases at V and 0 bases at J, with 8 bases in the middle. The CDR3 DNA reads TGTGCCAGCAGCGGTTTCGCGAACACCGGGGAGCTGTTTTTT. This sequence encodes CASSGFANTGELFF.

The chain joins TRBV6-5 to TRBJ1-2, with a possible D match to TRBD1 (6 bases). With 2 bases removed from V and 4 bases from J, the gap between germline ends came to 17 bases. The CDR3 runs 16 residues. From germline, CDR1 is MNHEY and CDR2 SVGAGI. CDR3 in amino acids: CASSYLRDTMAYGYTF. DNA of the CDR3: TGTGCCAGCAGTTACCTCCGGGACACAATGGCCTATGGCTACACCTTC.

The gene calls are TRBV2 and TRBJ1-1, with D maybe TRBD1 (5 bases). The CDR3 consists of 12 residues. Germline CDR1 and CDR2: SNHLY and FYNNEI. Trimming shortened V by 6 bases and J by 9 bases, and 14 bases separated the two germline ends. CDR3 coding DNA: TGTGCCAGCAGGGAGTTCGGGACTAAAGCTTTCTTT. This gives the protein CASREFGTKAFF.

The chain employs TRBV11-2 and TRBJ2-3, with unresolved D. V was clipped by 5 bases and J by 5 bases, with 14 bases between them. The CDR3 length is 14 residues. Germline V lookup: CDR1 SGHAT, CDR2 FQNNGV. The CDR3 sequence is CASSPQLYIDTQYF. CDR3 DNA sequence: TGTGCCAGCAGCCCCCAACTCTACATAGATACGCAGTATTTT.

The chain links TRBV9 to TRBJ1-6; no clear D. Looked up from germline, CDR1 is SGDLS and CDR2 is YYNGEE. The ends were cut back, 4 bases at V and 9 bases at J, with 17 bases in the middle. The CDR3 totals 15 residues. CDR3 residues: CASSPQSLGGSPLHF. Here the CDR3 DNA reads TGTGCCAGCAGCCCCCAATCTCTGGGTGGTTCACCCCTCCACTTT. The full variable domain, in which reference TRBV9 and TRBJ1-6 provide the parts outside the CDR3, is DSGVTQTPKHLITATGQRVTLRCSPRSGDLSVYWYQQSLDQGLQFLIQYYNGEERAKGNILERFSAQQFPDLHSELNLSSLELGDSALYFCASSPQSLGGSPLHFGNGTRLTVT.

The chain carries TRBV6-2 or TRBV6-3 and TRBJ1-4, with 10 bases identical to TRBD1. Per the germline V gene, CDR1 is MNHEY and CDR2 is SVGEGT. The CDR3 covers 20 residues. V was clipped by 1 base and J by 7 bases; unmatched bases: 18. The chain's CDR3 is CASSYLGPRTGGRGREKLFF. CDR3 nucleotides: TGTGCCAGCAGTTACTTAGGCCCTCGGACAGGGGGAAGAGGACGTGAAAAACTGTTTTTT.